This TCR beta chain was identified in a study of identical twins. This clonotype was seen many times. Its antigen is as yet unknown. The study's findings and limits: Researchers reported weaker excess twin sharing in beta out-of-frame sequences.

TCRdb called the 5' RACE reads again in MiXCR, with one record for every CDR3 protein. The sample includes a few hundred thousand distinct CDR3 sequences, approximately 11% of them seen just once. The CDR3 has 16 amino acids. V was pared by 6 bases and J by 5 bases, with 9 bases of the junction left unmatched. CDR1 and CDR2 (germline): MDHEN, SYDVKM. Another study also made use of these data, one on yellow fever vaccine responses in identical twins.

The source is a woman under 30 in good health. This chain connects TRBV28 to TRBJ2-1, with 11 bases identical to TRBD2. Sequencing was done on a sample of memory (CD45RO+) T cells sorted from blood. The CDR3 nucleotides read TGTGCCAGCAGCCTACTGACTAGCGGGAAAGACAATGAGCAGTTCTTC. Translated, it gives CASSLLTSGKDNEQFF. Full variable domain (missing parts from reference TRBV28 and TRBJ2-1): DVKVTQSSRYLVKRTGEKVFLECVQDMDHENMFWYRQDPGLGLRLIYFSYDVKMKEKGDIPEGYSVSREKKERFSLILESASTNQTSMYLCASSLLTSGKDNEQFFGPGTRLTVL.